Reported below is one TCR beta chain. Its antigen is currently unknown. The method was immunoSEQ multiplex PCR; TCRdb's version includes in-frame clones alone and lacks a portion of them. The sample carries 96,000 or so clones, roughly 90% recorded once. This record belongs to a study of graft-versus-host responses after intestinal transplantation. The study, taken as a whole, reports: After transplant, early declines in HvG clones were associated with peak levels of circulating GvH clones. When patients had graft-donor T cell macrochimerism, their allografts held high graft-versus-host to host-versus-graft clonal ratios.

V lost 4 bases and J 8 bases, leaving 11 bases between the germline ends. Germline CDR1 reads SGHAT; CDR2 reads FQNNGV. This CDR3 has 12 residues. The sequence was collected from a human donor who received an intestinal transplant. The input for sequencing was unstimulated CD4+ T cells sorted from spleen or lymph node cells, taken before intestinal transplant. The chain is built from TRBV11-2 and TRBJ1-2, with a weak D call TRBD1 (5 bases). CDR3 nucleotides: TGTGCCAGCAGCTCCGAAGGGGTAGGCTACACCTTC. Amino acids: CASSSEGVGYTF.